The rows below give T cell receptor beta chains drawn from one sample of a study of cytomegalovirus exposure and HLA in healthy donors. Clones were read by immunoSEQ multiplex PCR, and TCRdb kept only the in-frame ones, dropping some. The repertoire has more than 150,000 clones, around 80% of them found once; the top ten carry roughly 1.5%. The sequenced sample consisted of PBMCs. These receptors came from a man aged 18 to 30 in good health and CMV-seronegative. Each CDR3 is given with its conserved first and last residue. D genes are given only for firm matches. For some rows the clone size is stated as once, few or many, or as a class when expanded; others skip it.

j_call cdr3_length clone_size v_call d_call cdr3_aa cdr3_nt
TRBJ2-3 15 - TRBV14 TRBD2 CASSQQAGTTDTQYF TGTGCCAGCAGCCAGCAAGCGGGGACCACAGATACGCAGTATTTT
TRBJ1-4 14 - TRBV2 TRBD1 CASTRDRVNEKLFF TGTGCCAGCACCCGGGACAGGGTAAATGAAAAACTGTTTTTT
TRBJ1-1 15 - TRBV11-3 TRBD1 CASSPGQGENTEAFF TGTGCCAGCAGCCCAGGACAGGGAGAGAACACTGAAGCTTTCTTT
TRBJ2-3 16 - TRBV19 TRBD2 CASRLGLAVGEDTQYF TGTGCCAGTAGATTGGGACTAGCGGTGGGGGAAGATACGCAGTATTTT
TRBJ2-7 13 few TRBV30 - CAWGVGGPGEQYF TGTGCCTGGGGCGTCGGGGGGCCGGGTGAGCAGTACTTC
TRBJ1-1 15 - TRBV2 - CASSEAGVANTEAFF TGTGCCAGCAGTGAGGCAGGGGTCGCGAACACTGAAGCTTTCTTT
TRBJ2-7 13 - TRBV5-1 TRBD2 CASSRRGDYEQYF TGCGCCAGCAGCCGACGGGGGGACTACGAGCAGTACTTC
TRBJ2-7 15 once TRBV2 TRBD1 CASSEVGQGPYGQYF TGTGCCAGCAGTGAAGTCGGACAGGGGCCCTACGGGCAGTACTTC
TRBJ2-1 15 few TRBV9 - CASSEGLPRNNEQFF TGTGCCAGCAGCGAGGGACTCCCCCGGAACAATGAGCAGTTCTTC
TRBJ1-1 13 - TRBV27 - CASSPGVYTEAFF TGTGCCAGCAGCCCAGGGGTTTACACTGAAGCTTTCTTT
TRBJ2-7 16 - TRBV4-3 - CASSQDGRSGRYEQYF TGCGCCAGCAGCCAAGATGGGCGGTCAGGGAGGTACGAGCAGTACTTC
TRBJ1-1 20 - TRBV9 TRBD1 CASSVGFGTGGTWGNTEAFF TGTGCCAGCAGCGTAGGATTCGGGACAGGGGGGACATGGGGAAACACTGAAGCTTTCTTT
TRBJ2-7 15 - TRBV5-6 TRBD1 CASSLGGTGGYEQYF TGTGCCAGCAGCTTGGGGGGGACAGGGGGGTACGAGCAGTACTTC
TRBJ1-1 13 few TRBV19 - CASSIGRGSEAFF TGTGCCAGTAGTATTGGAAGGGGTTCTGAAGCTTTCTTT
TRBJ2-1 15 - TRBV23-1 TRBD2 CASIQAGGVYNEQFF TGCGCCAGTATCCAAGCGGGAGGGGTCTACAATGAGCAGTTCTTC
TRBJ2-3 15 - TRBV15 TRBD1 CATSRVDRDADTQYF TGTGCCACCAGCAGAGTCGACAGGGACGCAGATACGCAGTATTTT